These 5 T cell receptor beta chains originate from one sample sequenced in a study of T cell responses to AZD1222 COVID-19 vaccine. TCRdb keeps only in-frame clones here, not all; method: immunoSEQ multiplex PCR. The sample lists around 140,000 clones, just under 95% occurring once. Sample: peripheral blood, taken on day 0 of AZD1222 vaccination. The receptors were gathered from an adult in good health.

V gene TRBV5-1 combines with J gene TRBJ1-6, with 8 bases matching TRBD1. J gave up 5 bases and V 3 bases, and 4 bases lay outside the gene matches. Germline-derived CDR1 and CDR2 are SGHRS and YFSETQ. This CDR3 spans 15 amino acids. The CDR3: CASSSGQGNNSPLHF. The CDR3 nucleotides read TGCGCCAGCAGCTCCGGACAGGGAAATAATTCACCCCTCCACTTT.

This clone was counted once. This rearrangement joins TRBV18 to TRBJ1-1, with D unresolved. The germline V gene encodes CDR1 KGHSH and CDR2 LQKENI. The V end lost 2 bases, the J end lost 2 bases, and 9 bases lay between the germline ends. The length of the CDR3 is 14 residues. CDR3 DNA sequence: TGTGCCAGCTCACCATTAGCGGTAAACACTGAAGCTTTCTTT. This translates into CASSPLAVNTEAFF.

This clone was observed a handful of times. The chain has TRBV11-2 and TRBJ1-1, with TRBD1 as a possible D gene (5 bases). Germline CDR1 SGHAT, CDR2 FQNNGV. Trimming removed 1 base from V and 4 bases from J, with 10 bases in between. The CDR3 has 14 residues. The CDR3 loop is CASSLAGRATEAFF. The DNA of the CDR3 is TGTGCCAGCAGCTTAGCCGGCAGGGCCACTGAAGCTTTCTTT.

The chain uses TRBV18 and TRBJ2-5; 9 bases fit TRBD2. This CDR3 has 19 residues. The germline V gene has CDR1 KGHSH and CDR2 LQKENI. After removal of 3 bases from V and 4 bases from J, the junction contained 18 bases not matched to a gene. CDR3 sequence: CASSPLPASGIGVIETQYF. In DNA form, the CDR3 reads TGTGCCAGCTCACCCCTTCCGGCTAGCGGGATTGGCGTAATAGAGACCCAGTACTTC.

This clone occurred a few times. V is TRBV6-1 and J is TRBJ1-5; the D gene is possibly TRBD1 (5 bases). This CDR3 is 17 amino acids long. Germline V CDR1 and CDR2: MNHNS, SASEGT. Trimming stripped 0 bases from V and 2 bases from J, with 14 bases between. The CDR3 coding sequence is TGTGCCAGCAGTGAAGCTGTAGGGGATTCCGGCAATCAGCCCCAGCATTTT. It translates to CASSEAVGDSGNQPQHF.